The 25 T cell receptor beta chains listed next were all sequenced from one sample in a study of cytomegalovirus exposure and HLA in healthy donors. Use of 60 Vbeta and 13 Jbeta primers characterized the PCR. Profiling relied on immunoSEQ multiplex PCR, and the TCRdb table lists in-frame clones only, not all of them. The sample shows under 200,000 clones, around 81% of them seen only once. Sequenced: PBMCs. These receptors were collected from a woman under 30 in good health and CMV-seropositive.

The chain employs TRBV27 and TRBJ1-2; D is ambiguous. Looked up from germline, CDR1 is MNHEY and CDR2 is SMNVEV (reference sequence). Deletions cut 3 bases from V and 4 bases from J, with 21 bases between. This CDR3 is built from 17 residues. The CDR3 DNA reads as TGTGCCAGCAGTTTTACGTACAACCCCGGGGATACCTATGGCTACACCTTC. This sequence encodes CASSFTYNPGDTYGYTF.

This sequence joins TRBV5-4 and TRBJ2-1; TRBD2 matches at 14 bases. The V segment lost 2 bases and the J segment 9 bases; nucleotides outside the gene matches: 7. Germline CDR1 SGHNT, CDR2 YYREEE (reference sequence). This CDR3 comprises 16 residues. The CDR3 DNA reads TGTGCCAGCAGCTTCGGACTAGCGGGGGGATCCGGTGAGCAGTTCTTC. This gives the protein CASSFGLAGGSGEQFF.

This chain joins TRBV19 and TRBJ2-2, with TRBD2 matching 15 bases. The CDR3 totals 16 residues. V lost 5 bases, J lost 4 bases, and 2 bases stayed unmatched. From germline, CDR1 is LNHDA and CDR2 SQIVND (reference sequence). The CDR3 is CASSGTSGGFTGELFF. DNA of the CDR3: TGTGCCAGTAGTGGGACTAGCGGGGGGTTCACCGGGGAGCTGTTTTTT.

The chain combines TRBV6-7 with TRBJ2-3; 8 nucleotides match TRBD2. TRBV6-7 is sorted into the ORF group, with uncertain function. V shed 7 bases and J 5 bases; nucleotides not matched to a gene: 11. The CDR3 is 15 amino acids. CDR3 in DNA: TGTGCCAGCACGGCGCCGGGGGGGCCGGAAGATACGCAGTATTTT. Translation: CASTAPGGPEDTQYF.

The chain joins TRBV6-1 to TRBJ2-7, with 13 bases fitting TRBD2. Trimming cost V 3 bases and J 7 bases; bases outside gene matches: 15. The CDR3 loop spans 18 amino acids. CDR1 and CDR2 from the germline V gene are MNHNS and SASEGT. The CDR3 nucleotides read TGTGCCAGCAGTGATCGTCGGCTACTAGCGGGGGGGCCAGGGGAGCAGTACTTC. It encodes CASSDRRLLAGGPGEQYF.

The CDR3 loop reads CAIEGGERATDTQYF. In DNA form, the CDR3 reads TGTGCCATCGAGGGGGGGGAGCGGGCCACAGATACGCAGTATTTT. The J gene is TRBJ2-3, the V gene TRBV10-3; D perhaps matches TRBD2 (7 bases). CDR3 size: 15 residues. The germline V gene has CDR1 ENHRY and CDR2 SYGVKD. Trimming stripped 8 bases from V and 2 bases from J, with 17 bases between.

V and J are TRBV5-1 and TRBJ2-1, with 8 bases lining up with TRBD2. Germline V gene data show CDR1 as SGHRS and CDR2 as YFSETQ. After removal of 0 bases from V and 3 bases from J, the junction contained 2 bases not matched to a gene. This CDR3 has 15 residues. CDR3 coding DNA: TGCGCCAGCAGCTTGGGGGGGACTAGCTACAATGAGCAGTTCTTC. As protein: CASSLGGTSYNEQFF.

V usage is TRBV27 and J usage is TRBJ2-3; a possible D gene is TRBD2 (7 bases). The germline gives CDR1 MNHEY, CDR2 SMNVEV (reference sequence). The CDR3 spans 15 residues. V was cut by 2 bases and J by 0 bases, with 9 bases left in between. The CDR3 region has the DNA TGTGCCAGCAGTTTAGGGGGGGCTAGCACAGATACGCAGTATTTT. As protein: CASSLGGASTDTQYF.

The rearrangement links TRBV28 to TRBJ1-3, with D possibly being TRBD1 (5 bases). The ends were cut back, 5 bases at V and 7 bases at J, with 18 bases in the middle. Per the germline V gene, CDR1 is MDHEN and CDR2 is SYDVKM. The CDR3 runs to 15 residues. CDR3 DNA: TGTGCCAGCAGTCGAGCAGGGCGCTTTGGGAACACCATATATTTT. Encoded protein: CASSRAGRFGNTIYF. Supplemented by reference TRBV28 and TRBJ1-3, the full variable domain reads DVKVTQSSRYLVKRTGEKVFLECVQDMDHENMFWYRQDPGLGLRLIYFSYDVKMKEKGDIPEGYSVSREKKERFSLILESASTNQTSMYLCASSRAGRFGNTIYFGEGSWLTVV.

The chain is built from TRBV9 and TRBJ2-1; D is undetermined. V lost 1 base, J lost 0 bases, and 8 bases lay in between. The CDR3 consists of 15 residues. The germline V gene has CDR1 SGDLS and CDR2 YYNGEE. The CDR3 region is CASSVIESSYNEQFF. Here the CDR3 DNA reads TGTGCCAGCAGCGTAATAGAGAGCTCCTACAATGAGCAGTTCTTC.

The chain joins TRBV19 to TRBJ2-2; no firm D call. Per the germline V gene, CDR1 is LNHDA and CDR2 is SQIVND (reference sequence). The CDR3 covers 13 residues. The V end lost 7 bases, the J end lost 1 base, and 7 bases lay between the germline ends. The CDR3 region has the DNA TGTGCCAGTATGGTAGAGAACACCGGGGAGCTGTTTTTT. Encoded protein: CASMVENTGELFF.

The chain joins TRBV5-1 to TRBJ1-5; TRBD1 is a possible D gene (5 bases). Germline V lookup: CDR1 SGHRS, CDR2 YFSETQ. CDR3 size: 14 residues. Trimming took 4 bases from V and 2 from J, leaving 10 bases between them. CDR3 loop: CASSVTVGNQPQHF. The CDR3 DNA reads as TGCGCCAGCAGCGTGACAGTTGGCAATCAGCCCCAGCATTTT.

The CDR3 coding sequence is TGTGCCAGCAGTTACTGGGGACAGGGGAACACTGAAGCTTTCTTT. Translating gives CASSYWGQGNTEAFF. The V call is TRBV6-5, the J call TRBJ1-1; 9 bases match TRBD1. The germline gives CDR1 MNHEY, CDR2 SVGAGI. V gave up 1 base and J gave up 1 base; unmatched junction bases: 1. CDR3 length: 15 residues.

The chain combines TRBV10-3 with TRBJ2-3; 8 bases align to TRBD1. Germline values: CDR1 ENHRY, CDR2 SYGVKD. Germline trimming cut 5 bases from V and 3 bases from J; bases unmatched to any gene: 4. The CDR3 totals 14 residues. In nucleotides, the CDR3 is TGTGCCATCAGTTACAGGGGGAGGACAGATACGCAGTATTTT. Translating it yields CAISYRGRTDTQYF.

This clone was found once. V usage is TRBV29-1 and J usage is TRBJ2-1, with D possibly being TRBD2 (6 bases). The CDR3 is 14 residues long. V was shortened by 3 bases and J by 5 bases, with 14 bases between the two germline ends. Germline V gives CDR1 SQVTM, CDR2 ANQGSEA. Here the CDR3 reads CSVEGGVVNNEQFF. CDR3 DNA sequence: TGCAGCGTTGAGGGCGGGGTAGTTAACAATGAGCAGTTCTTC.

The J gene is TRBJ2-1, the V gene TRBV5-3; maybe TRBD2 (6 bases). TRBV5-3 is noted as an ORF with a role that remains uncertain. This CDR3 has 17 residues. V gave up 3 bases and J gave up 0 bases, with 16 bases separating them. The CDR3: CARSSGVDSLSYNEQFF. In DNA form, the CDR3 reads TGTGCCAGAAGCTCGGGGGTGGACTCCCTCTCCTACAATGAGCAGTTCTTC.

The CDR3 DNA follows: TGCGCCAGCACCAGATTGGGGACTAGCACCCCCTACGAGCAGTACTTC. The encoded protein is CASTRLGTSTPYEQYF. J is TRBJ2-7 and V is TRBV5-1, with 9 positions matching TRBD2. The length of the CDR3 is 16 residues. After removal of 6 bases from V and 2 bases from J, the junction contained 12 bases not matched to a gene. CDR1 SGHRS and CDR2 YFSETQ come from the germline V gene.

The V call is TRBV27, the J call TRBJ2-5; TRBD2 agrees at 7 bases. From germline, CDR1 is MNHEY and CDR2 SMNVEV (reference sequence). V shed 1 base and J 2 bases; nucleotides not matched to a gene: 7. This CDR3 comprises 16 residues. CDR3 amino acids: CASSLLASGTQETQYF. The CDR3 bases are TGTGCCAGCAGTTTATTGGCTAGCGGTACTCAAGAGACCCAGTACTTC.

The CDR3 sequence: CASSPVGLAGKETQYF. CDR3 coding DNA: TGTGCCAGCTCACCAGTGGGTCTAGCGGGGAAAGAGACCCAGTACTTC. The J gene is TRBJ2-5, the V gene TRBV18; 9 bases align to TRBD2. This CDR3 comprises 16 residues. From germline, CDR1 is KGHSH and CDR2 LQKENI. Unmatched junction bases numbered 7, after V lost 2 bases and J lost 3 bases.

This chain connects TRBV5-4 to TRBJ2-3, with D tentatively TRBD2 (5 bases). Germline V gene lookup returns CDR1 SGHNT and CDR2 YYREEE (reference sequence). V gave up 0 bases and J gave up 11 bases, with 16 bases separating them. This CDR3 region has 14 residues. DNA of the CDR3: TGTGCCAGCAGCTTGGGGACTTCCACGATGATGCAGTATTTT. Encoded protein: CASSLGTSTMMQYF.

The chain employs TRBV9 and TRBJ1-2, with TRBD1 identical over 12 bases. The CDR3 contains 14 residues. From germline, CDR1 is SGDLS and CDR2 YYNGEE. The junction had 5 bases not matched to a gene; V was cut back by 3 bases and J by 8 bases. The CDR3 region has the DNA TGTGCCAGCAGCGAGGGGGGACAGGGGGCCGGCTACACCTTC. This encodes CASSEGGQGAGYTF.

CDR3 protein: CASSPVLARQETQYF. As DNA, the CDR3 is TGTGCCAGCAGCCCCGTTCTAGCGCGACAAGAGACCCAGTACTTC. The gene calls are TRBV7-8 and TRBJ2-5; D perhaps matches TRBD2 (6 bases). The CDR3 runs to 15 residues. The germline V and J ends were trimmed by 5 bases and 2 bases, with 15 bases remaining between them. CDR1 SGHVS and CDR2 FQNEAQ come from the germline V gene. Using reference TRBV7-8 and TRBJ2-5 for the parts outside the CDR3, the full variable domain is GAGVSQSPRYKVAKRGQDVALRCDPISGHVSLFWYQQALGQGPEFLTYFQNEAQLDKSGLPSDRFFAERPEGSVSTLKIQRTQQEDSAVYLCASSPVLARQETQYFGPGTRLLVL.

The CDR3 loop is CASSLSFWRGGPGGAGELFF. CDR3 nucleotide sequence: TGTGCCAGCAGTTTATCTTTTTGGCGGGGGGGCCCAGGTGGGGCCGGGGAGCTGTTTTTT. The chain joins TRBV27 to TRBJ2-2; 9 nucleotides agree with TRBD2. The CDR3 extends over 20 amino acids. Trimming removed 0 bases from V and 6 bases from J; junction bases left unmatched: 17. Germline V lookup: CDR1 MNHEY, CDR2 SMNVEV (reference sequence).

The chain recombines TRBV18 with TRBJ2-3; D perhaps matches TRBD2 (5 bases). The length of the CDR3 is 17 residues. Germline CDR1 reads KGHSH; CDR2 reads LQKENI. Trimming left V 8 bases short and J 1 base short, with 22 bases between. CDR3 region: CASSTLSLRRGTDTQYF. CDR3 DNA sequence: TGTGCCAGCAGCACCCTATCCCTCCGGCGGGGCACAGATACGCAGTATTTT. Filled out from reference TRBV18 and TRBJ2-3, the complete variable domain reads NAGVMQNPRHLVRRRGQEARLRCSPMKGHSHVYWYRQLPEEGLKFMVYLQKENIIDESGMPKERFSAEFPKEGPSILRIQQVVRGDSAAYFCASSTLSLRRGTDTQYFGPGTRLTVL.

The chain employs TRBV19 and TRBJ2-5, with 8 bases identical to TRBD2. The DNA end is a closer match to TRBJ2-7, so the J assignment may be wrong. Germline V gives CDR1 LNHDA, CDR2 SQIVND (reference sequence). CDR3 size: 13 residues. The CDR3 nucleotides read TGTGCCAGTAGTTACGGGGGGGCCTACGAGCAGTACTTC. It codes for CASSYGGAYEQYF.